A selection of T cell receptor beta chains follows, all from one sample in a study of vaccination effects on CD4 cells after COVID-19. The repertoire was sequenced with immunoSEQ multiplex PCR; TCRdb's copy has only in-frame clones and lacks some. The sample has around 69,000 clones, just under 75% seen once. These receptors have no known antigen. This specimen consisted of CD4+ T cells from PBMCs cultured with HCoV-229E spike peptides, obtained after COVID-19 vaccination. These receptors were obtained from a human donor who received a COVID-19 vaccine. The CDR3 runs from the conserved cysteine through the conserved F or W. Some rows mark clone size as missing; the rest say once, few, many or name a class of expanded clone.

TRBV5-5	.	TRBJ1-1	CASSLMGSSNTEAFF
TRBV14	.	TRBJ2-5	CASSQDGLWETQYF
TRBV6-5	.	TRBJ1-5	CASKISRDQPQHF
TRBV5-4	.	TRBJ2-1	CASSGGLAGGNEQFF
TRBV7-3	.	TRBJ2-1	CASSQGTSGNNEQFF
TRBV6-4	.	TRBJ2-5	CASSPGQGQTQYF
TRBV4-1	.	TRBJ2-2	CASSPGPGDTGELFF
TRBV7-2	.	TRBJ1-1	CASSLAARPMNTEAFF
TRBV5-1	.	TRBJ2-5	CASSVPEETQYF
TRBV6-5	.	TRBJ2-3	CASSYRGATDTQYF
TRBV14	few	TRBJ2-1	CASSRGQASYNEQFF
TRBV9	.	TRBJ1-6	CASSVDGGIYNSPLHF
TRBV30	few	TRBJ1-4	CAWNQGTNEKLFF
TRBV5-1	.	TRBJ2-3	CASSWDRGADTQYF
TRBV6-5	.	TRBJ2-1	CASSYRKSSYNEQFF
TRBV19	.	TRBJ1-3	CASSRTVSGNTIYF
TRBV5-1	.	TRBJ1-1	CASSLGQTGVSTEAFF
TRBV7-9	.	TRBJ1-4	CASSLGAAATNEKLFF
TRBV6-5	.	TRBJ2-5	CASTRSESQETQYF
TRBV2	.	TRBJ1-6	CASSSGRPSSYNSPLHF
TRBV7-3	.	TRBJ2-3	CASSLTPGGTQYF
TRBV2	.	TRBJ1-4	CASASRGGTNEKLFF
TRBV19	.	TRBJ1-5	CASSMGLGDGTYSNQPQHF
TRBV5-1	few	TRBJ1-5	CASSLRGGDQPQHF
TRBV30	.	TRBJ1-4	CAWSVRLTVFNEKLFF
TRBV10-2	.	TRBJ1-2	CASQDRERNYGYTF
TRBV12-5	.	TRBJ2-2	CASGRGQGTGTGELFF
TRBV19	.	TRBJ1-2	CASSIGPHRSNYGYTF